This entry lists 17 T cell receptor beta chains sequenced from one sample in a study of T cells after yellow fever vaccination. Using its own MiXCR run on the 5' RACE reads, TCRdb lists one record per CDR3 protein. The table includes some 550,000 distinct CDR3 sequences, roughly 19% detected once. The sample was PBMCs, taken 15 days after the yellow fever booster vaccination. The receptors stem from a young man who received the YFV17D yellow fever vaccine.

The J gene is TRBJ2-1, the V gene TRBV2; 10 bases agree with TRBD1. The CDR3 is 16 residues long. Germline trimming cut 6 bases from V and 7 bases from J; bases unmatched to any gene: 12. Looked up from germline, CDR1 is SNHLY and CDR2 is FYNNEI. The CDR3 coding sequence is TGTGCCAGCAGCCGGGACAGGGGTCCGACTACGAATGAGCAGTTCTTC. Translation: CASSRDRGPTTNEQFF.

This clonotype was found a few times. In DNA, the CDR3 is TGTGCCAGCGGACCCACAGGGGGAGTTAATTCACCCCTCCACTTT. Protein sequence: CASGPTGGVNSPLHF. V and J are TRBV9 and TRBJ1-6, with 8 bases aligning to TRBD1. In germline, CDR1 is SGDLS, CDR2 YYNGEE. Trimming removed 7 bases from V and 6 bases from J; junction bases left unmatched: 9. The CDR3 contains 15 residues.

The chain links TRBV30 to TRBJ2-3; weak D call: TRBD2 (6 bases). The CDR3 consists of 12 residues. With 0 bases removed from V and 5 bases from J, the gap between germline ends came to 6 bases. Germline loops: CDR1 GTSNPN, CDR2 SVGIG (reference sequence). Here the CDR3 DNA reads TGTGCCTGGAGTGTGGGGGGAGATACGCAGTATTTT. The encoded protein is CAWSVGGDTQYF.

The rearrangement uses TRBV11-2 and TRBJ2-1, with unresolved D. This CDR3 has 14 amino acids. Germline V gene lookup returns CDR1 SGHAT and CDR2 FQNNGV. Trimming shortened V by 2 bases and J by 8 bases, and 13 bases separated the two germline ends. CDR3 DNA: TGTGCCAGCAGCTTAAACGACAACCTCTATGAGCAGTTCTTC. Its translation: CASSLNDNLYEQFF.

This clonotype appeared a single time. Its ends do not fully match the called genes, so a read error is possible. The V gene is TRBV12-3 or TRBV12-4, the J gene TRBJ2-5; 8 positions match TRBD1. The CDR3 is 13 residues long. The CDR3 DNA follows: TGTGCCAGCAGTTTAAGAGGACAGGGTGGGTTGAACTTC. This sequence encodes CASSLRGQGGLNF.

V usage is TRBV20-1 and J usage is TRBJ1-2, with unresolved D. The CDR3 is 11 residues long. The germline gives CDR1 DFQATT, CDR2 SNEGSKA (reference sequence). V was shortened by 3 bases and J by 6 bases, with 8 bases between the two germline ends. CDR3 sequence reads: CSASWPNGYTF. As DNA, the CDR3 is TGCAGTGCTAGTTGGCCTAATGGCTACACCTTC.

The V gene is TRBV4-3, the J gene TRBJ2-1; 12 bases are shared with TRBD2. The germline CDR1 and CDR2 sequences are LGHNA and YSLEER. This CDR3 is built from 17 residues. Losses at the gene ends were 6 bases for V and 1 base for J; bases not matched to a gene: 7. This CDR3 reads CASSLGLAGKSYNEQFF. The DNA for the CDR3 is TGCGCCAGCAGTCTCGGACTAGCGGGAAAATCCTACAATGAGCAGTTCTTC.

This chain links TRBV2 with TRBJ2-7; TRBD1 aligns across 7 bases. Germline V CDR1 and CDR2: SNHLY, FYNNEI. The CDR3 has 14 amino acids. The junction had 10 bases not matched to a gene; V was cut back by 2 bases and J by 9 bases. The DNA for the CDR3 is TGTGCCAGCAGTGAATGGCAGGGGGTAAGGGTGCAGTACTTC. It codes for CASSEWQGVRVQYF.

This clonotype was recorded many times. The J gene is TRBJ2-6, the V gene TRBV12-3 or TRBV12-4; D possibly corresponds to TRBD1 (5 bases). Trimming stripped 5 bases from V and 4 bases from J, with 12 bases between. The CDR3 has 15 amino acids. CDR3 amino acids: CASSRQGSGANVLTF. The CDR3 DNA sequence: TGTGCCAGCAGTCGGCAGGGTTCCGGGGCCAACGTCCTGACTTTC.

The chain combines TRBV7-2 with TRBJ2-5; 11 positions match TRBD2. Germline V gene data show CDR1 as SGHTA and CDR2 as FQGNSA. V lost 4 bases, J lost 1 base, and 5 bases stayed unmatched. The CDR3 length is 16 residues. The DNA of the CDR3 is TGTGCCAGCAGCTCTACTCTAGCGGGAGGCCAAGAGACCCAGTACTTC. It yields the protein CASSSTLAGGQETQYF.

This clonotype was detected only a few times. The gene calls are TRBV6-6 and TRBJ1-1; D is perhaps TRBD1 (5 bases). The V end was cut by 7 bases, the J end by 3 bases, with 6 bases between. The germline V gene has CDR1 MNHNY and CDR2 SVGAGI (reference sequence). The CDR3 runs to 11 residues. CDR3 nucleotide sequence: TGTGCCAGCATACAGGACACTGAAGCTTTCTTT. Its protein product is CASIQDTEAFF.

V gene TRBV3-1 combines with J gene TRBJ1-6; perhaps TRBD1 as D (5 bases). Germline loops: CDR1 LGHDT, CDR2 YNNKEL (reference sequence). Trimming pared 10 bases from V and 9 bases from J, leaving 16 bases between. This CDR3 comprises 13 residues. The CDR3 nucleotides read TGTGCCATAGGTCGGGGGGGAAGTTCACCCCTCCACTTT. Its protein is CAIGRGGSSPLHF.

This clonotype was counted between two and nine times. The V and J genes are TRBV4-2 and TRBJ2-1; D not resolved. There are 15 residues in the CDR3. Germline CDR1 is LGHNA and CDR2 is YNFKEQ. Deletions cut 0 bases from V and 5 bases from J, with 11 bases between. The CDR3 nucleotides read TGTGCCAGCAGCCAAGATCTCCCCACCAACAATGAGCAGTTCTTC. Its protein is CASSQDLPTNNEQFF.

This CDR3 is CASSSPWTSMTYEQYF. The CDR3 nucleotides are TGTGCCAGCAGTTCCCCATGGACTAGCATGACCTACGAGCAGTACTTC. The V gene is TRBV12-3 or TRBV12-4, the J gene TRBJ2-7; TRBD2 matches 8 bases. The V segment lost 4 bases and the J segment 2 bases; nucleotides outside the gene matches: 10. The CDR3 loop spans 16 amino acids.

This clonotype was detected a few times. This rearrangement joins TRBV14 to TRBJ2-4; 8 bases match TRBD2. This CDR3 contains 13 residues. Germline V CDR1 and CDR2: SGHDN, FVKESK. Trimming at V came to 1 base and at J to 7 bases, leaving 0 bases not matched to a gene. This CDR3 is CASSQASGNIQYF. The CDR3 DNA sequence: TGTGCCAGCAGCCAAGCTAGCGGGAACATTCAGTACTTC.

The table lists this clonotype with a few counts. V gene TRBV6-2 or TRBV6-3 combines with J gene TRBJ1-5; TRBD1 is a possible D gene (6 bases). The germline V and J ends were trimmed by 0 bases and 6 bases, with 12 bases remaining between them. In germline, CDR1 is MNHEY, CDR2 SVGEGT. This CDR3 contains 15 residues. CDR3 in amino acids: CASSYSIGGPQPQHF. CDR3 in DNA: TGTGCCAGCAGTTACTCGATTGGGGGCCCTCAGCCCCAGCATTTT.

This clonotype appeared many times. This chain joins TRBV5-1 and TRBJ2-7; D unclear. From germline, CDR1 is SGHRS and CDR2 YFSETQ. CDR3 length: 12 amino acids. The V and J ends lost 3 bases and 2 bases respectively, with 6 bases between them. The chain's CDR3 is CASSSVAYEQYF. Here the CDR3 DNA reads TGCGCCAGCAGCTCCGTGGCCTACGAGCAGTACTTC.